The present T cell receptor beta chain was sequenced within a study of shared clonotypes between healthy human individuals. Assay used: immunoSEQ multiplex PCR; TCRdb lists only in-frame clones, some missing. The data show some 2,100,000 clones, with under 95% seen just once and 1.5% to 2% held by the top ten. Terminally differentiated effector memory CD45RA+ cells were left out of the naive CD8 fraction, which was CD45RO-negative and positively selected for CCR7. V was trimmed by 5 bases and J by 5 bases, leaving 18 bases between them. Germline CDR1 is SGHNT and CDR2 is YENEEA. The CDR3 runs to 15 residues.

Sequencing was done on a sample of naive CD8+ T cells from PBMCs. The chain links TRBV11-3 to TRBJ2-5; D ambiguous. The clonotype originates from a man between 18 and 35 years old in good health. Some clones in this sample may be carry-over from other donors' samples. Here the CDR3 DNA reads TGTGCCAGCAGCCGCTTCACCAGGTTGGGGGAGACCCAGTACTTC. Its protein product is CASSRFTRLGETQYF. The full variable domain, its missing parts supplied by reference TRBV11-3 and TRBJ2-5, is EAGVVQSPRYKIIEKKQPVAFWCNPISGHNTLYWYLQNLGQGPELLIRYENEEAVDDSQLPKDRFSAERLKGVDSTLKIQPAELGDSAVYLCASSRFTRLGETQYFGPGTRLLVL.